What follows are 16 T cell receptor beta chains derived from one specimen sequenced in a study of T cell responses to AZD1222 COVID-19 vaccine. Profiled with immunoSEQ multiplex PCR; TCRdb holds only in-frame clones, not every one. The data show over 85,000 clones, roughly nine tenths seen once. Sequencing was performed on peripheral blood, taken on day 0 of AZD1222 vaccination. Receptor source: an adult in good health.

This chain connects TRBV15 to TRBJ2-2; D not certain. There are 13 residues in the CDR3. Trimming pared 4 bases from V and 1 base from J, leaving 4 bases between. Per the germline V gene, CDR1 is LNHNV and CDR2 is YYDKDF (reference sequence). The CDR3 loop is CATSTRNTGELFF. The DNA for the CDR3 is TGTGCCACCAGCACTCGGAACACCGGGGAGCTGTTTTTT.

V gene TRBV30 combines with J gene TRBJ1-4, with TRBD1 matching over 9 bases. This CDR3 is 14 amino acids long. J gave up 5 bases and V 8 bases, and 9 bases lay outside the gene matches. The germline gives CDR1 GTSNPN, CDR2 SVGIG (reference sequence). This CDR3 reads CAAHPGTGNEKLFF. The CDR3 DNA reads as TGTGCCGCCCATCCCGGGACAGGGAATGAAAAACTGTTTTTT.

This chain joins TRBV20-1 and TRBJ1-1, with no clear D. Germline loops: CDR1 DFQATT, CDR2 SNEGSKA (reference sequence). The CDR3 spans 10 residues. The V end lost 6 bases, the J end lost 8 bases, and 10 bases lay between the germline ends. The CDR3 loop reads CSASTHEAFF. CDR3 DNA: TGCAGTGCATCCACTCACGAAGCTTTCTTT.

The rearrangement joins TRBV10-3 to TRBJ2-2; D may be TRBD1 (6 bases). Germline V gene data show CDR1 as ENHRY and CDR2 as SYGVKD. The CDR3 covers 15 residues. V dropped 3 bases and J dropped 3 bases, with 11 bases sitting between them. CDR3 DNA sequence: TGTGCCATCAGTGAATACAGGGCGGACACCGGGGAGCTGTTTTTT. Protein product: CAISEYRADTGELFF.

V usage is TRBV4-1 and J usage is TRBJ1-1; 9 bases are shared with TRBD1. Germline-derived CDR1 and CDR2 are MGHRA and YSYEKL. The CDR3 contains 15 residues. V was pared by 1 base and J by 7 bases, with 7 bases of the junction left unmatched. This CDR3 reads CASSQGSQGAGEAFF. The CDR3 coding sequence is TGCGCCAGCAGCCAAGGGTCACAGGGGGCAGGTGAAGCTTTCTTT.

The chain combines TRBV27 with TRBJ2-2; D is unclear. The germline V gene encodes CDR1 MNHEY and CDR2 SMNVEV (reference sequence). This CDR3 comprises 14 residues. The ends were cut back, 5 bases at V and 6 bases at J, with 13 bases in the middle. CDR3 coding DNA: TGTGCCAGCAGTCTCTCAGTCGGATCCGGGGAGCTGTTTTTT. Translating gives CASSLSVGSGELFF.

The chain is built from TRBV19 and TRBJ1-5, with D uncertain. In germline, CDR1 is LNHDA, CDR2 SQIVND (reference sequence). The CDR3 sequence is 13 residues long. Trimming stripped 4 bases from V and 7 bases from J, with 11 bases between. The CDR3, as DNA: TGTGCCAGTAGTAGGGCGAACGAGCAGCCCCAGCATTTT. It specifies CASSRANEQPQHF. The whole variable domain, filled in from reference TRBV19 and TRBJ1-5, reads DGGITQSPKYLFRKEGQNVTLSCEQNLNHDAMYWYRQDPGQGLRLIYYSQIVNDFQKGDIAEGYSVSREKKESFPLTVTSAQKNPTAFYLCASSRANEQPQHFGDGTRLSIL.

The CDR3 loop reads CASSNLDSAYGYTF. DNA of the CDR3: TGTGCCAGCAGCAATTTGGACAGCGCCTATGGCTACACCTTC. The chain employs TRBV3-1 (or the pseudogene TRBV3-2) and TRBJ1-2, with TRBD1 as a possible D gene (6 bases). The germline CDR1 and CDR2 sequences are LGHDT and YNNKEL (reference sequence). Deletions cut 5 bases from V and 4 bases from J, with 14 bases between. The CDR3 contains 14 residues.

V and J are TRBV18 and TRBJ1-1; 9 positions agree with TRBD1. This CDR3 has 14 amino acids. CDR1 KGHSH and CDR2 LQKENI come from the germline V gene. V was clipped by 3 bases and J by 5 bases; unmatched bases: 4. The CDR3 DNA follows: TGTGCCAGCTCACCTCGGACAGGGGAAACTGAAGCTTTCTTT. It codes for CASSPRTGETEAFF. Together with reference TRBV18 and TRBJ1-1, the CDR3 gives the full variable domain: NAGVMQNPRHLVRRRGQEARLRCSPMKGHSHVYWYRQLPEEGLKFMVYLQKENIIDESGMPKERFSAEFPKEGPSILRIQQVVRGDSAAYFCASSPRTGETEAFFGQGTRLTVV.

The chain has TRBV15 and TRBJ1-2; D call uncertain. V gave up 1 base and J gave up 3 bases, with 18 bases separating them. The CDR3 covers 17 residues. Per germline, CDR1 LNHNV and CDR2 YYDKDF (reference sequence). Here the CDR3 DNA reads TGTGCCACCAGCAGAGGGAGGCGTGGCTCCGCCGACTATGGCTACACCTTC. This translates into CATSRGRRGSADYGYTF.

The chain carries TRBV7-6 and TRBJ2-7; a weak D match, TRBD2 (6 bases). The V end lost 1 base, the J end lost 3 bases, and 13 bases lay between the germline ends. Per the germline V gene, CDR1 is SGHVS and CDR2 is FNYEAQ. The CDR3 runs 15 residues. The CDR3 nucleotides are TGTGCCAGCAGCTTAGGATCGGGCGGGAACTACGAGCAGTACTTC. Encoded protein: CASSLGSGGNYEQYF. Full variable domain (rest looked up from reference TRBV7-6 and TRBJ2-7): GAGVSQSPRYKVTKRGQDVALRCDPISGHVSLYWYRQALGQGPEFLTYFNYEAQQDKSGLPNDRFSAERPEGSISTLTIQRTEQRDSAMYRCASSLGSGGNYEQYFGPGTRLTVT.

The chain uses TRBV27 and TRBJ2-7; possible D gene TRBD1, 6 bases. Trimming pared 0 bases from V and 9 bases from J, leaving 30 bases between. Germline lookup yields CDR1 MNHEY and CDR2 SMNVEV (reference sequence). This CDR3 spans 19 amino acids. This CDR3 reads CASSLSDAGGSYDRKGQYF. The CDR3 DNA reads as TGTGCCAGCAGTTTATCTGATGCTGGCGGATCCTACGACAGGAAGGGGCAGTACTTC.

The chain uses TRBV5-6 and TRBJ1-2; D gene uncertain. The CDR3 is 13 amino acids. V was shortened by 2 bases and J by 4 bases, with 9 bases between the two germline ends. Germline lookup yields CDR1 SGHDT and CDR2 YYEEEE. CDR3 DNA: TGTGCCAGCAGCTTAGGACTGCCCTATGGCTACACCTTC. It specifies CASSLGLPYGYTF.

The rearrangement uses TRBV5-1 and TRBJ1-1; D is perhaps TRBD1 (5 bases). Germline values: CDR1 SGHRS, CDR2 YFSETQ. The CDR3 is 14 amino acids. Trimming took off 6 bases at V and 1 base at J, with 13 bases between the two ends. The CDR3 is CASTPGTANTEAFF. The CDR3 coding sequence is TGCGCCAGCACCCCGGGGACGGCGAACACTGAAGCTTTCTTT.

The chain carries TRBV4-1 and TRBJ2-5; TRBD2 matches 14 bases. This CDR3 has 17 amino acids. With 4 bases clipped from V and 3 bases from J, the junction kept 7 bases outside the gene matches. Per germline, CDR1 MGHRA and CDR2 YSYEKL. The CDR3 is CASSLGTSGSSEETQYF. For the CDR3, the DNA is TGCGCCAGCAGCCTCGGGACTAGCGGGAGCTCGGAAGAGACCCAGTACTTC.

This sequence joins TRBV30 and TRBJ1-1; D is undetermined. The CDR3 has 12 amino acids. Germline CDR1 reads GTSNPN; CDR2 reads SVGIG (reference sequence). Trimming took 1 base from V and 4 from J, leaving 7 bases between them. As DNA, the CDR3 is TGTGCCTGGAGTGACTGGGGCACTGAAGCTTTCTTT. Its translation is CAWSDWGTEAFF.